These T cell receptor beta chains were read from a single sample in a study of cytomegalovirus exposure and HLA in healthy donors. TCRdb's table, derived via immunoSEQ multiplex PCR, lists solely in-frame clones and lacks some. The data hold over 90,000 clones, with roughly 79% observed a single time. Sequencing input: PBMCs. These receptor sequences come from a man aged 45-65 years in good health and CMV-seropositive. CDR3s include the opening cysteine and the closing phenylalanine or tryptophan. The D gene is left open where the match is weak. Not every row has a clone size; where given, it reads once, few, many or a size class.

D gene	V gene	clone size	J gene	CDR3 DNA	CDR3 protein
TRBD1	TRBV28	NA	TRBJ2-7	TGTGCCAGCACTACAGGGGGCAAATCCTACGAGCAGTACTTC	CASTTGGKSYEQYF
NA	TRBV11-2	NA	TRBJ2-2	TGTGCCAGCAGCTTAGTCAGGGGCCCAACCGGGGAGCTGTTTTTT	CASSLVRGPTGELFF
TRBD1	TRBV5-1	NA	TRBJ2-1	TGCGCCAGCAGCCCGGACAGGGTCGCGAATGAGCAGTTCTTC	CASSPDRVANEQFF
NA	TRBV5-1	NA	TRBJ1-6	TGCGCCAGCAGCCCCGGGGGGGATTCACCCCTCCACTTT	CASSPGGDSPLHF
NA	TRBV7-9	NA	TRBJ2-5	TGTTCCAGCAGCTTAGCAGAGTACCAAGAGACCCAGTACTTC	CSSSLAEYQETQYF
TRBD1	TRBV5-6	NA	TRBJ1-4	TGTGCCAGCAGCATTAAGGGGACAGGGTTCGAAAAACTGTTTTTT	CASSIKGTGFEKLFF
TRBD2	TRBV28	NA	TRBJ2-3	TGTGCCAGCAGTTCCTGGTCACTATCTAGCGGGAGAACAGATACGCAGTATTTT	CASSSWSLSSGRTDTQYF
TRBD1	TRBV19	few	TRBJ2-7	TGTGCCAGTAGTAACCGGGACAGGGGAGACGAGCAGTACTTC	CASSNRDRGDEQYF
NA	TRBV12-2	NA	TRBJ2-3	TGTGCAAGCCGACCGGGACTAGCGGGAGAAGGAGATACGCAGTATTTT	CASRPGLAGEGDTQYF
TRBD2	TRBV4-2	once	TRBJ2-3	TGTGCCAGCAGCACAGGACTAGCGGGAAGAGATACGCAGTATTTT	CASSTGLAGRDTQYF